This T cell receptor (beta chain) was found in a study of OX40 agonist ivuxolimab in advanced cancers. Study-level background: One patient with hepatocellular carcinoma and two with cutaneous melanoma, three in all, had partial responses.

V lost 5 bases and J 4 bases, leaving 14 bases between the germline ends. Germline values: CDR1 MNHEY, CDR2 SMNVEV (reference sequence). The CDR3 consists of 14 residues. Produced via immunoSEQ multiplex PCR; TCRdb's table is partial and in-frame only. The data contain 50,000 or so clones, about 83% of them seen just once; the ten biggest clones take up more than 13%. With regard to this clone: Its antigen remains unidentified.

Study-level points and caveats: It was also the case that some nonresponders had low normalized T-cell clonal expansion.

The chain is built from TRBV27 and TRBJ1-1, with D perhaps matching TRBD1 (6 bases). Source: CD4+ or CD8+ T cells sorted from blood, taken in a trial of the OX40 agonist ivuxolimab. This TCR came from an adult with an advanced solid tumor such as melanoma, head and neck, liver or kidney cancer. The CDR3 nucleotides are TGTGCCAGCAGTACGACAGGAAGTATCACTGAAGCTTTCTTT. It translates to CASSTTGSITEAFF.